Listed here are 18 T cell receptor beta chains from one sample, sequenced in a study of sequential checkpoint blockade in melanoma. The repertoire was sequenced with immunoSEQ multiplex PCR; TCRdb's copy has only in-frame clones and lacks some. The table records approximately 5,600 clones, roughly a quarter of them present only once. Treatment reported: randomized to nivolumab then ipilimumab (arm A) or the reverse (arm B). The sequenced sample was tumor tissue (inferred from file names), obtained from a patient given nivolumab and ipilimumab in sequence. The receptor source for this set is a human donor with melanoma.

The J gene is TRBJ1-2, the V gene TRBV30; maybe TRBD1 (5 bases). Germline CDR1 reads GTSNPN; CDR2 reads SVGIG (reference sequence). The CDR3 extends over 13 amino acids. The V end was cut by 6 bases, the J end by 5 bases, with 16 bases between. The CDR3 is CACIGHPWYGYTF. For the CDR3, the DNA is TGTGCCTGTATCGGACACCCGTGGTATGGCTACACCTTC.

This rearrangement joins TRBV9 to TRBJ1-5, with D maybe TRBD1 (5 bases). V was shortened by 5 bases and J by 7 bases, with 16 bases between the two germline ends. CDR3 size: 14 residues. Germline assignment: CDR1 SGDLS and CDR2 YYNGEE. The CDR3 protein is CASSGRVTGQPQHF. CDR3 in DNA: TGTGCCAGCAGTGGCAGGGTCACGGGGCAGCCCCAGCATTTT.

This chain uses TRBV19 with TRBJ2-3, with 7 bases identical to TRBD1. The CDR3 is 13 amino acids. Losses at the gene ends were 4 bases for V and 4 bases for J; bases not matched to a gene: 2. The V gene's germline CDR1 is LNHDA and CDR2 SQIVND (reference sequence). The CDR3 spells CASSTDRPDTQYF. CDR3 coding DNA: TGTGCCAGTAGTACGGACAGGCCAGATACGCAGTATTTT.

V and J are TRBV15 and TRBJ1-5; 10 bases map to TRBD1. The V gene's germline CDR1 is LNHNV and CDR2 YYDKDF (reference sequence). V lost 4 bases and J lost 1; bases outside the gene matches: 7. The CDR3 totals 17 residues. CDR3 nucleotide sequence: TGTGCCACCAGCACCAGACAGGGGGCTGTCAGCAATCAGCCCCAGCATTTT. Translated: CATSTRQGAVSNQPQHF.

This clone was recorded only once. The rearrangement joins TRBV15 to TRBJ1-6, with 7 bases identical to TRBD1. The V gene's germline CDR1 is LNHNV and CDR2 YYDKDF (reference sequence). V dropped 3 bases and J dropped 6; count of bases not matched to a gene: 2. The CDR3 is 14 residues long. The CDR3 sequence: CATSSYRGNSPLHF. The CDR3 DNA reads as TGTGCCACCAGCAGCTACAGGGGTAATTCACCCCTCCACTTT. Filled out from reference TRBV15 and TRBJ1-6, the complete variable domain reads DAMVIQNPRYQVTQFGKPVTLSCSQTLNHNVMYWYQQKSSQAPKLLFHYYDKDFNNEADTPDNFQSRRPNTSFCFLDIRSPGLGDTAMYLCATSSYRGNSPLHFGNGTRLTVT.

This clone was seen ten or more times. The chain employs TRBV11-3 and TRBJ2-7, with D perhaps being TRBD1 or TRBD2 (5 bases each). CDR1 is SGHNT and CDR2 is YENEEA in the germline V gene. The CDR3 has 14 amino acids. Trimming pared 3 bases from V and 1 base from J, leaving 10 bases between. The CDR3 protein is CASSLGVRSYEQYF. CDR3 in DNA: TGTGCCAGCAGCTTGGGGGTCAGGTCCTACGAGCAGTACTTC.

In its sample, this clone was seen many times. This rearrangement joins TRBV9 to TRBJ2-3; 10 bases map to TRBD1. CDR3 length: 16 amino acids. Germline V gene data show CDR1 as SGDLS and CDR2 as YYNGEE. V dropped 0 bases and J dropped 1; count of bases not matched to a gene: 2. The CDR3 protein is CASSVEGTGGTDTQYF. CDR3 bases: TGTGCCAGCAGCGTAGAGGGGACAGGGGGCACAGATACGCAGTATTTT.

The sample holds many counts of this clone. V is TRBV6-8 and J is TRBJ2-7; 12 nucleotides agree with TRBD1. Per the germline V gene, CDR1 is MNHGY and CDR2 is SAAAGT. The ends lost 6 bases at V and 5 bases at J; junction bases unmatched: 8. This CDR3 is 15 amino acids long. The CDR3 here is CASRNPGQGANEQYF. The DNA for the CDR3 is TGTGCCAGCAGGAACCCGGGACAGGGGGCGAACGAGCAGTACTTC.

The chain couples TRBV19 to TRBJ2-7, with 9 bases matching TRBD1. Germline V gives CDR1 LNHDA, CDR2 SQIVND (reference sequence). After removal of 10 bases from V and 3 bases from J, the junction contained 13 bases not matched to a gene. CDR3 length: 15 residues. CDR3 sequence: CATQTRDRANYEQYF. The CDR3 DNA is TGTGCCACCCAAACCCGGGACAGGGCTAACTACGAGCAGTACTTC.

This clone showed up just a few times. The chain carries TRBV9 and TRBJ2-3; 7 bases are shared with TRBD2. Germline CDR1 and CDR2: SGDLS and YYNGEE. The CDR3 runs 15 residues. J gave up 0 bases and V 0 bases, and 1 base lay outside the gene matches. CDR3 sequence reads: CASSVGRGSTDTQYF. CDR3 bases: TGTGCCAGCAGCGTAGGGCGGGGGAGCACAGATACGCAGTATTTT.

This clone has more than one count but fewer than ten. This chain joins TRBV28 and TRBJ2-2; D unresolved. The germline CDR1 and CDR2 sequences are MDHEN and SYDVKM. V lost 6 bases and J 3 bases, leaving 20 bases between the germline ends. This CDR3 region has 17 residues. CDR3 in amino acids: CASSKTGSSPHTGELFF. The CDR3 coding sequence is TGTGCCAGCAGCAAGACCGGGTCCTCACCACACACCGGGGAGCTGTTTTTT.

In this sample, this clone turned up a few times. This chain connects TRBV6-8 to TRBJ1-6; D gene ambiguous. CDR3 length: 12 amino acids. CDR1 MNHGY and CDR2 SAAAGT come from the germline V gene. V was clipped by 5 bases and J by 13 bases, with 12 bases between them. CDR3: CASSDGRTPLHF. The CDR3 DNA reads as TGTGCCAGCAGTGACGGCCGCACTCCCCTCCACTTT.

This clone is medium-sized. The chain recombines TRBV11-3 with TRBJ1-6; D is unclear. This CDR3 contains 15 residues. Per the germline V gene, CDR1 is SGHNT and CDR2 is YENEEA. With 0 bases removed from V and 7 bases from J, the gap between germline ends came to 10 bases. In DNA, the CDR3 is TGTGCCAGCAGCTTAGATTTTGGAGGGAATTCACCCCTCCACTTT. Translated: CASSLDFGGNSPLHF.

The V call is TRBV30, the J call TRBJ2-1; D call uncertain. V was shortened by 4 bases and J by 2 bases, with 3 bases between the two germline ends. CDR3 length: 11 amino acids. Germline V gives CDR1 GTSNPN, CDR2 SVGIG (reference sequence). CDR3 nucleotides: TGTGCCTGGAACACCTACAATGAGCAGTTCTTC. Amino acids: CAWNTYNEQFF.

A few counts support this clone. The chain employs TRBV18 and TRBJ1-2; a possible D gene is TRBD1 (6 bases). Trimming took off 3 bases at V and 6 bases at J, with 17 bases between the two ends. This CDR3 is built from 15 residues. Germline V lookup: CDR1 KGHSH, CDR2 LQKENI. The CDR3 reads CASSPLGGGRDGYTF. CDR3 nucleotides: TGTGCCAGCTCACCCTTGGGCGGGGGGCGTGATGGCTACACCTTC.

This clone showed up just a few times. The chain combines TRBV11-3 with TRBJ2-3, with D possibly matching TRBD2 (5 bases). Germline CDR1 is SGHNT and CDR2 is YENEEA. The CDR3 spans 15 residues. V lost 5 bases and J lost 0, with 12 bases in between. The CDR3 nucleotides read TGTGCCAGCAGCGCGAGCGGATCTAGCACAGATACGCAGTATTTT. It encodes CASSASGSSTDTQYF.

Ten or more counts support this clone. The CDR3 DNA follows: TGTGCCAGCAGCGAAGTACTAACCGGGACAGCAACCTACGAGCAGTACTTC. The encoded protein is CASSEVLTGTATYEQYF. The rearrangement uses TRBV11-3 and TRBJ2-7; 7 nucleotides line up with TRBD1. Germline assignment: CDR1 SGHNT and CDR2 YENEEA. V dropped 5 bases and J dropped 2; count of bases not matched to a gene: 15. CDR3 length: 17 residues.

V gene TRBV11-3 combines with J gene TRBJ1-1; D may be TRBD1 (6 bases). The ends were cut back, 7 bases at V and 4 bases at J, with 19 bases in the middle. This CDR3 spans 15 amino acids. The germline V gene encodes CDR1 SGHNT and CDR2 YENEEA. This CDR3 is CASNTNTGRVTEAFF. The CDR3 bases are TGTGCCAGCAACACAAATACAGGGAGGGTCACTGAAGCTTTCTTT. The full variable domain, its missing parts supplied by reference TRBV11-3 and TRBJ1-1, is EAGVVQSPRYKIIEKKQPVAFWCNPISGHNTLYWYLQNLGQGPELLIRYENEEAVDDSQLPKDRFSAERLKGVDSTLKIQPAELGDSAVYLCASNTNTGRVTEAFFGQGTRLTVV.